The clone carrying this T cell receptor (beta chain) was detected a few times. Germline CDR1 reads SGDLS; CDR2 reads YYNGEE. The CDR3 contains 13 residues. The V end lost 1 base, the J end lost 9 bases, and 8 bases lay between the germline ends. This entry is derived from a study of CDR3 diversity in severe acne. MiXCR, applied by TCRdb to the PCR reads, yields one record per CDR3 protein. The sample has about 97,000 distinct CDR3 sequences; under 60% are singletons. The genes are TRBV9 and TRBJ1-6; D not certain. Sample: blood. This TCR came from a male donor with acne. CDR3 coding DNA: TGTGCCAGCAGCGTATCATCGGTTTCACCCCTCCACTTT. This translates into CASSVSSVSPLHF.